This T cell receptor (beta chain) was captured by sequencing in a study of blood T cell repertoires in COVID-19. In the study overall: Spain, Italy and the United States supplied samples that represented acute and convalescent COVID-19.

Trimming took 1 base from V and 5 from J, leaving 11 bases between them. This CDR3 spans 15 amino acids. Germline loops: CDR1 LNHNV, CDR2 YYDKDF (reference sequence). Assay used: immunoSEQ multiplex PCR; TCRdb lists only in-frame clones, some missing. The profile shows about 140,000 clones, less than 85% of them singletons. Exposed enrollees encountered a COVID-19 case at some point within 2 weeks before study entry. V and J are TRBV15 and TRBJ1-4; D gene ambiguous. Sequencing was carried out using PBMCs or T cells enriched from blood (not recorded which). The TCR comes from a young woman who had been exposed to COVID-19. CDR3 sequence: CATSRGGGYNEKLFF. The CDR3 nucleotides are TGTGCCACCAGCAGAGGGGGAGGGTACAATGAAAAACTGTTTTTT.